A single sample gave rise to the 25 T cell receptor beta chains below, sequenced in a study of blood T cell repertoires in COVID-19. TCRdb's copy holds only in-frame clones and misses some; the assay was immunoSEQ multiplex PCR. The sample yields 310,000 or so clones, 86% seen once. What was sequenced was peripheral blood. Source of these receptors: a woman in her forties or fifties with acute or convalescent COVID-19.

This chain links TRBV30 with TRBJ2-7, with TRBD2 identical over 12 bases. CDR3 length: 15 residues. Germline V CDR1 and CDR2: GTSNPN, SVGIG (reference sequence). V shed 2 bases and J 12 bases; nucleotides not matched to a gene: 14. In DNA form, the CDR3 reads TGTGCCTGGAGTCCTTCCCCCTCTAGCGGGAGGGTGGGGTACTTC. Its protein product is CAWSPSPSSGRVGYF. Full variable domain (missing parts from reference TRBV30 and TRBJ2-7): SQTIHQWPATLVQPVGSPLSLECTVEGTSNPNLYWYRQAAGRGLQLLFYSVGIGQISSEVPQNLSASRPQDRQFILSSKKLLLSDSGFYLCAWSPSPSSGRVGYFGPGTRLTVT.

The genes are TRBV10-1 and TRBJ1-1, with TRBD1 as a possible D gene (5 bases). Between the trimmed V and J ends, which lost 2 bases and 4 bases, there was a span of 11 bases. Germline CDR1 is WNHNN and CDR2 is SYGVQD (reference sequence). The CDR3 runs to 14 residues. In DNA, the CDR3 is TGCGCCAGCAGTGAGACGGGGGTCAGCACTGAAGCTTTCTTT. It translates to CASSETGVSTEAFF.

As DNA, the CDR3 is TGTGCCACCAGAGGACGGGGTAGGGATGAAAAACTGTTTTTT. Its translation: CATRGRGRDEKLFF. The rearrangement joins TRBV15 to TRBJ1-4; unclear D gene. Deletions cut 6 bases from V and 6 bases from J, with 14 bases between. The germline V gene has CDR1 LNHNV and CDR2 YYDKDF (reference sequence). The CDR3 runs 14 residues.

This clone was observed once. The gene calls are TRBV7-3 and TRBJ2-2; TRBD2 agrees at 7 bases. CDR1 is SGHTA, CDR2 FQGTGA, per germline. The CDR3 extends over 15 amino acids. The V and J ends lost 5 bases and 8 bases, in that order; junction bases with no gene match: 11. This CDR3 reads CASSAGLAALGELFF. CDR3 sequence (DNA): TGTGCCAGCAGCGCCGGGCTAGCGGCATTGGGGGAGCTGTTTTTT.

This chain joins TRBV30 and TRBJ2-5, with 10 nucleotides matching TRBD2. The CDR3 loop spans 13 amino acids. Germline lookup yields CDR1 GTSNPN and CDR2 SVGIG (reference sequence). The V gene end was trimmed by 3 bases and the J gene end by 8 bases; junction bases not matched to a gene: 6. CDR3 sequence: CAWRGIAGGTQYF. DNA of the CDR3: TGTGCCTGGAGGGGGATAGCGGGAGGAACCCAGTACTTC.

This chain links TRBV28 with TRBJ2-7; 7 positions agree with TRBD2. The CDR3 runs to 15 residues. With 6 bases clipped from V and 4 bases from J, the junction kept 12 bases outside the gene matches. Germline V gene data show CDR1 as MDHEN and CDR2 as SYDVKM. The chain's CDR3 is CASSPGGTPYYEQYF. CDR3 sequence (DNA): TGTGCCAGCAGCCCCGGGGGGACTCCCTATTACGAGCAGTACTTC. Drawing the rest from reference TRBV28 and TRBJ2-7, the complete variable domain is DVKVTQSSRYLVKRTGEKVFLECVQDMDHENMFWYRQDPGLGLRLIYFSYDVKMKEKGDIPEGYSVSREKKERFSLILESASTNQTSMYLCASSPGGTPYYEQYFGPGTRLTVT.

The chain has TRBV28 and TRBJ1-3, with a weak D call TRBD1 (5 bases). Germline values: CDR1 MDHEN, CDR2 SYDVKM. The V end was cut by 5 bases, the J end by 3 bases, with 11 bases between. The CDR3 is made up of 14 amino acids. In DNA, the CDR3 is TGTGCCAGCAGTCCGGCGGGGGATGGAAACACCATATATTTT. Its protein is CASSPAGDGNTIYF.

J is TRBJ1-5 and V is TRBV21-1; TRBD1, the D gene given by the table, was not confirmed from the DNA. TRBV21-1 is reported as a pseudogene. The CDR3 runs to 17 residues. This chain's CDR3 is CASSKGPRDRASQPQHF. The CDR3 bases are TGTGCCAGCAGCAAAGGACCCCGGGACAGGGCGAGTCAGCCCCAGCATTTT.

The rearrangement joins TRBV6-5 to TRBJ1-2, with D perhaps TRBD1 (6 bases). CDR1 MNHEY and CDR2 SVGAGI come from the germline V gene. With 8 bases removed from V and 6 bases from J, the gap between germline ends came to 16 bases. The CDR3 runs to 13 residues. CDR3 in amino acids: CASGVQGKDGYTF. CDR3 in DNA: TGTGCCAGCGGAGTACAGGGAAAGGATGGCTACACCTTC.

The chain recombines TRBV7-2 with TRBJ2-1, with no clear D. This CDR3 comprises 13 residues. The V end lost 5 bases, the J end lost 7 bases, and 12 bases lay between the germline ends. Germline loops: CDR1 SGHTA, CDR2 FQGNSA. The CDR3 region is CASSTRLENEQFF. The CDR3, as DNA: TGTGCCAGCAGCACTCGACTGGAAAATGAGCAGTTCTTC. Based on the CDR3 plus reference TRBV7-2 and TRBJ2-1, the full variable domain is GAGVSQSPSNKVTEKGKDVELRCDPISGHTALYWYRQSLGQGLEFLIYFQGNSAPDKSGLPSDRFSAERTGGSVSTLTIQRTQQEDSAVYLCASSTRLENEQFFGPGTRLTVL.

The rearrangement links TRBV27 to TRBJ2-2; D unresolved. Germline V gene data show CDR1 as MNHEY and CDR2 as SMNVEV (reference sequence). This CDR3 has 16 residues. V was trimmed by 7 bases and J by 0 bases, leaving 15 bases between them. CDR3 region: CASNFFRASNTGELFF. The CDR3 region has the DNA TGTGCCAGCAATTTTTTTCGCGCTTCGAACACCGGGGAGCTGTTTTTT.

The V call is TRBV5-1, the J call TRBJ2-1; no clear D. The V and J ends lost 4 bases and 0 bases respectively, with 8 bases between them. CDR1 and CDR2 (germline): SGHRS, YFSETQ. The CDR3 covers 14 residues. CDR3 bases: TGCGCCAGCAGCGCTGAGAGCTCCTACAATGAGCAGTTCTTC. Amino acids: CASSAESSYNEQFF.

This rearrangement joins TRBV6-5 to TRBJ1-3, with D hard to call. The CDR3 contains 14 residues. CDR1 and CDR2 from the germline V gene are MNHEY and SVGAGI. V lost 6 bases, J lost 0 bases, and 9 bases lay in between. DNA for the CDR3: TGTGCCAGCAGGGGGAGTAGCTCTGGAAACACCATATATTTT. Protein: CASRGSSSGNTIYF.

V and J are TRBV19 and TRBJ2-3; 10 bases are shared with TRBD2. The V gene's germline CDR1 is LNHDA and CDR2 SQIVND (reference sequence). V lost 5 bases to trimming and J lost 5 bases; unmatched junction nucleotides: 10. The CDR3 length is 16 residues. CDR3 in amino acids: CASSPQLAGAIDTQYF. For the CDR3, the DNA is TGTGCCAGTAGTCCCCAGCTAGCGGGAGCGATAGATACGCAGTATTTT.

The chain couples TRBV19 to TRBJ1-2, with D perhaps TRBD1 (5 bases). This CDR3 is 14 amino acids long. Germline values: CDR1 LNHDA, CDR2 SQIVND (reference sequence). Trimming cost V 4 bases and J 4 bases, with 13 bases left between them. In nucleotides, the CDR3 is TGTGCCAGTAGTACGCCGACAGACACCTATGGCTACACCTTC. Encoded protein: CASSTPTDTYGYTF.

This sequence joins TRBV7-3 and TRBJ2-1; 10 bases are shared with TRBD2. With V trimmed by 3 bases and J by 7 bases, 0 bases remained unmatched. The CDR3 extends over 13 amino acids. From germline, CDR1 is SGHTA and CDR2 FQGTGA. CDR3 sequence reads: CASSLGLANEQFF. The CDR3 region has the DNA TGTGCCAGCAGCTTGGGACTAGCGAATGAGCAGTTCTTC.

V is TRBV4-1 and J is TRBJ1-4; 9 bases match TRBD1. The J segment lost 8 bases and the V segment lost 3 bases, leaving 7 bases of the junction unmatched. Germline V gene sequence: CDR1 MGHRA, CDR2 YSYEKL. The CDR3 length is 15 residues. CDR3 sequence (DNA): TGCGCCAGCAGCCATACGACAGGGGGAGAAGAAAAACTGTTTTTT. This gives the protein CASSHTTGGEEKLFF.

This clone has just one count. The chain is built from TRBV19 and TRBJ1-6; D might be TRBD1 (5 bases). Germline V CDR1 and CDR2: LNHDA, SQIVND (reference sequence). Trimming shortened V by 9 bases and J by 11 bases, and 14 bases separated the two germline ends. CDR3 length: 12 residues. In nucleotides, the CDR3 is TGTGCCAGCCGAAGGGGCGAAACACCCCTCCACTTT. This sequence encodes CASRRGETPLHF.

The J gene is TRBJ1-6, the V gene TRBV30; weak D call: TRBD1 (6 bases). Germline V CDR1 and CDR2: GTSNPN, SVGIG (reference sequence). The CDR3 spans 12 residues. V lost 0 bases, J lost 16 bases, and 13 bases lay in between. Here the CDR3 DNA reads TGTGCCTGGAGTGTACCTGGGGGCGAACTCCACTTT. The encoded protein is CAWSVPGGELHF.

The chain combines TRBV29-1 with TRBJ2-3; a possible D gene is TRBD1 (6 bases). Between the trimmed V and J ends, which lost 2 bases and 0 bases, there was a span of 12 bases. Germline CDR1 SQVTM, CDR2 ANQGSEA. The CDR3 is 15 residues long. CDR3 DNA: TGCAGCGTTGAAAAGCGACAGGTCAGCACAGATACGCAGTATTTT. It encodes CSVEKRQVSTDTQYF.

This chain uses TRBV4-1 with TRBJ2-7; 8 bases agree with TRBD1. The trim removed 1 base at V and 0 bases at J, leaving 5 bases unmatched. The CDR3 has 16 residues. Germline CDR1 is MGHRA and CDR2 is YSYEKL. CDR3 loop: CASSQVQGALSYEQYF. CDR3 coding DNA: TGCGCCAGCAGCCAAGTGCAGGGGGCCCTCTCCTACGAGCAGTACTTC.

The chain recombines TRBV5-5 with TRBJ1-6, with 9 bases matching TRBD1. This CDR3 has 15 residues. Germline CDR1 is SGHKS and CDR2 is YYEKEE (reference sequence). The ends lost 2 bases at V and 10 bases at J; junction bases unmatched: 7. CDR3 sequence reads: CASSFVGDRDSPLHF. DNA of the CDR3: TGTGCCAGCAGCTTCGTAGGGGACAGGGACTCACCCCTCCACTTT.

The CDR3 protein is CASSTRHSMNTEAFF. CDR3 sequence (DNA): TGTGCCAGCAGCACCAGACACTCCATGAACACTGAAGCTTTCTTT. This chain connects TRBV7-2 to TRBJ1-1; D call uncertain. The V gene's germline CDR1 is SGHTA and CDR2 FQGNSA. Trimming removed 5 bases from V and 0 bases from J, with 13 bases in between. The length of the CDR3 is 15 residues. Combining the CDR3 with reference TRBV7-2 and TRBJ1-1 gives the whole variable domain GAGVSQSPSNKVTEKGKDVELRCDPISGHTALYWYRQSLGQGLEFLIYFQGNSAPDKSGLPSDRFSAERTGGSVSTLTIQRTQQEDSAVYLCASSTRHSMNTEAFFGQGTRLTVV.

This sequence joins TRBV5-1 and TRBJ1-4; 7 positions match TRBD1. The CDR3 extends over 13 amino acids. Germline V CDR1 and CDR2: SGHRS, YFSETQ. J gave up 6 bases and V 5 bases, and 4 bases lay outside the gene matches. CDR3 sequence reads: CASSLRGDEKLFF. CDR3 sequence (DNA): TGCGCCAGCAGTCTCAGGGGGGATGAAAAACTGTTTTTT.

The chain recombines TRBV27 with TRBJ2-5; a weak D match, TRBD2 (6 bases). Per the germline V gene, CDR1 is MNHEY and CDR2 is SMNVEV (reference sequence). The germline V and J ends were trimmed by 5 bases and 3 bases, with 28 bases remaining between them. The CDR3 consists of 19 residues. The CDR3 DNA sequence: TGTGCCAGCAGTCTTTTCCGCTCCGGGACTCCGCTGAAGGAAGAGACCCAGTACTTC. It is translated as CASSLFRSGTPLKEETQYF.